A selection of T cell receptor beta chains follows, all from one sample in a study of patients and donors after allogeneic stem cell transplantation. TCRdb reprocessed the RT-PCR reads with MiXCR, giving one entry per CDR3 protein. The sample gives 150,000 or so distinct CDR3 sequences, about 24% of which show up once; more than 25% is in the top ten. The material sequenced was blood, either unsorted or a sorted T cell fraction (not recorded which). The receptors stem from a human donor who was either an allogeneic HSCT recipient or a stem cell or donor lymphocyte infusion donor (not recorded which). It is not recorded whose cells these are; they may come from a transplant donor. The CDR3 runs from the conserved cysteine through the conserved F or W. Fields, in order: CDR3 protein, CDR3 DNA, CDR3 length, clone size, V gene, D gene, J gene. A D gene is named only where the DNA matches it firmly. Clone sizes are given selectively: once, few, many, or a class where the clone is expanded.

cdr3_aa: CASSLGRESYEQYF; cdr3_nt: TGTGCCAGCAGTTTAGGACGGGAATCCTACGAGCAGTACTTC; cdr3_length: 14; clone_size: NA; v_call: TRBV28; d_call: NA; j_call: TRBJ2-7
cdr3_aa: CSVRDSTGGWNSPLHF; cdr3_nt: TGCAGTGTTAGAGATTCGACAGGGGGCTGGAATTCACCCCTCCACTTT; cdr3_length: 16; clone_size: many; v_call: TRBV20-1; d_call: TRBD1; j_call: TRBJ1-6
cdr3_aa: CASRSEFKNIQYF; cdr3_nt: TGTGCCAGCAGATCAGAGTTCAAAAACATTCAGTACTTC; cdr3_length: 13; clone_size: few; v_call: TRBV12-3/TRBV12-4; d_call: NA; j_call: TRBJ2-4
cdr3_aa: CASSSSGPVQETQYF; cdr3_nt: TGTGCCAGCTCATCCAGCGGGCCGGTCCAAGAGACCCAGTACTTC; cdr3_length: 15; clone_size: NA; v_call: TRBV18; d_call: NA; j_call: TRBJ2-5
cdr3_aa: CASSERPGYNEQFF; cdr3_nt: TGTGCCAGCAGCGAACGGCCGGGCTACAATGAGCAGTTCTTC; cdr3_length: 14; clone_size: few; v_call: TRBV9; d_call: NA; j_call: TRBJ2-1
cdr3_aa: CASSFGTAGNTIYF; cdr3_nt: TGTGCCAGCAGCTTCGGGACTGCTGGAAACACCATATATTTT; cdr3_length: 14; clone_size: few; v_call: TRBV12-3/TRBV12-4; d_call: NA; j_call: TRBJ1-3
cdr3_aa: CASTGLSSYNEQFF; cdr3_nt: TGTGCCAGCACCGGACTGAGCTCCTACAATGAGCAGTTCTTC; cdr3_length: 14; clone_size: once; v_call: TRBV12-3/TRBV12-4; d_call: NA; j_call: TRBJ2-1
cdr3_aa: CASSPTANTEAFF; cdr3_nt: TGTGCCAGCTCACCAACAGCCAACACTGAAGCTTTCTTT; cdr3_length: 13; clone_size: NA; v_call: TRBV18; d_call: NA; j_call: TRBJ1-1
cdr3_aa: CAISDLIRQPSTEAFF; cdr3_nt: TGTGCCATCAGTGACTTGATTCGACAGCCAAGCACTGAAGCTTTCTTT; cdr3_length: 16; clone_size: few; v_call: TRBV10-3; d_call: NA; j_call: TRBJ1-1
cdr3_aa: CASSLLGQDGYTF; cdr3_nt: TGCGCCAGCAGCTTGCTGGGACAGGATGGCTACACCTTC; cdr3_length: 13; clone_size: NA; v_call: TRBV5-1; d_call: TRBD1; j_call: TRBJ1-2
cdr3_aa: CASSSYGNSYEQYF; cdr3_nt: TGCGCCAGCAGCTCATATGGAAATTCCTACGAGCAGTACTTC; cdr3_length: 14; clone_size: NA; v_call: TRBV5-1; d_call: NA; j_call: TRBJ2-7
cdr3_aa: CASSAWTLGPPNSPLHF; cdr3_nt: TGTGCCAGCAGTGCCTGGACACTAGGGCCTCCTAATTCACCCCTCCACTTT; cdr3_length: 17; clone_size: NA; v_call: TRBV2; d_call: NA; j_call: TRBJ1-6
cdr3_aa: CASSFDRGDVQPQHF; cdr3_nt: TGTGCCAGCAGTTTCGACAGGGGTGATGTTCAGCCCCAGCATTTT; cdr3_length: 15; clone_size: NA; v_call: TRBV12-3/TRBV12-4; d_call: TRBD1; j_call: TRBJ1-5
cdr3_aa: CASSPRYSQREQYF; cdr3_nt: TGTGCCAGCTCACCACGGTATTCACAGCGCGAGCAGTACTTC; cdr3_length: 14; clone_size: NA; v_call: TRBV18; d_call: NA; j_call: TRBJ2-7
cdr3_aa: CASHYLPTGELFF; cdr3_nt: TGTGCCAGCCACTATCTCCCGACCGGGGAGCTGTTTTTT; cdr3_length: 13; clone_size: few; v_call: TRBV25-1; d_call: NA; j_call: TRBJ2-2
cdr3_aa: CSARVNKGFNYGYTF; cdr3_nt: TGCAGTGCTAGAGTTAATAAGGGGTTTAACTATGGCTACACCTTC; cdr3_length: 15; clone_size: NA; v_call: TRBV20-1; d_call: NA; j_call: TRBJ1-2
cdr3_aa: CASTHLGGQPYEQYF; cdr3_nt: TGTGCCAGCACTCATTTGGGGGGACAGCCCTACGAGCAGTACTTC; cdr3_length: 15; clone_size: NA; v_call: TRBV6-1; d_call: NA; j_call: TRBJ2-7
cdr3_aa: CASSPDENQPQHF; cdr3_nt: TGTGCCAGCTCACCGGACGAAAATCAGCCCCAGCATTTT; cdr3_length: 13; clone_size: NA; v_call: TRBV18; d_call: NA; j_call: TRBJ1-5
cdr3_aa: CATSIRLAGGGDTQYF; cdr3_nt: TGTGCCACCAGCATCCGACTAGCGGGGGGCGGAGATACGCAGTATTTT; cdr3_length: 16; clone_size: NA; v_call: TRBV15; d_call: TRBD2; j_call: TRBJ2-3
cdr3_aa: CASSPRSGTHNEQFF; cdr3_nt: TGTGCCAGCAGCCCTCGTAGCGGGACCCACAATGAGCAGTTCTTC; cdr3_length: 15; clone_size: NA; v_call: TRBV7-2; d_call: TRBD2; j_call: TRBJ2-1
cdr3_aa: CATPSRSTLAEQYF; cdr3_nt: TGTGCCACCCCGTCTCGATCCACCTTGGCGGAGCAGTACTTC; cdr3_length: 14; clone_size: NA; v_call: TRBV24-1; d_call: NA; j_call: TRBJ2-7
cdr3_aa: CASSLRGTSGGSSYNEQFF; cdr3_nt: TGTGCCAGCAGCCTGCGCGGGACTAGCGGGGGCAGCTCCTACAATGAGCAGTTCTTC; cdr3_length: 19; clone_size: NA; v_call: TRBV7-3; d_call: TRBD2; j_call: TRBJ2-1
cdr3_aa: CASSPRHSDPPQHF; cdr3_nt: TGTGCCAGCAGTCCTAGACACTCGGATCCCCCCCAGCATTTT; cdr3_length: 14; clone_size: few; v_call: TRBV12-3/TRBV12-4; d_call: NA; j_call: TRBJ1-5
cdr3_aa: CSARTSGRAPGELFF; cdr3_nt: TGCAGTGCTAGAACTAGCGGGAGGGCTCCCGGGGAGCTGTTTTTT; cdr3_length: 15; clone_size: NA; v_call: TRBV20-1; d_call: TRBD2; j_call: TRBJ2-2
cdr3_aa: CASSPLQGESNQPQHF; cdr3_nt: TGTGCCAGCAGCCCATTACAGGGGGAAAGCAATCAGCCCCAGCATTTT; cdr3_length: 16; clone_size: few; v_call: TRBV4-2; d_call: TRBD1; j_call: TRBJ1-5
cdr3_aa: CSVEDWSGNTIYF; cdr3_nt: TGCAGCGTTGAAGACTGGTCCGGAAACACCATATATTTT; cdr3_length: 13; clone_size: NA; v_call: TRBV29-1; d_call: NA; j_call: TRBJ1-3
cdr3_aa: CASSRIASGGNHGELFF; cdr3_nt: TGTGCCAGCAGCCGGATCGCTAGCGGGGGGAATCACGGGGAGCTGTTTTTT; cdr3_length: 17; clone_size: NA; v_call: TRBV7-4; d_call: TRBD2; j_call: TRBJ2-2
cdr3_aa: CASSLVGFEAFF; cdr3_nt: TGTGCCAGCAGTTTGGTGGGTTTTGAAGCTTTCTTT; cdr3_length: 12; clone_size: many; v_call: TRBV28; d_call: NA; j_call: TRBJ1-1
cdr3_aa: CASSPLAGGYNEQFF; cdr3_nt: TGTGCCAGCAGCCCTCTTGCGGGAGGATACAATGAGCAGTTCTTC; cdr3_length: 15; clone_size: few; v_call: TRBV12-3/TRBV12-4; d_call: TRBD2; j_call: TRBJ2-1
cdr3_aa: CASRSEVEAFF; cdr3_nt: TGTGCCAGCAGATCGGAAGTTGAAGCTTTCTTT; cdr3_length: 11; clone_size: few; v_call: TRBV12-3/TRBV12-4; d_call: NA; j_call: TRBJ1-1